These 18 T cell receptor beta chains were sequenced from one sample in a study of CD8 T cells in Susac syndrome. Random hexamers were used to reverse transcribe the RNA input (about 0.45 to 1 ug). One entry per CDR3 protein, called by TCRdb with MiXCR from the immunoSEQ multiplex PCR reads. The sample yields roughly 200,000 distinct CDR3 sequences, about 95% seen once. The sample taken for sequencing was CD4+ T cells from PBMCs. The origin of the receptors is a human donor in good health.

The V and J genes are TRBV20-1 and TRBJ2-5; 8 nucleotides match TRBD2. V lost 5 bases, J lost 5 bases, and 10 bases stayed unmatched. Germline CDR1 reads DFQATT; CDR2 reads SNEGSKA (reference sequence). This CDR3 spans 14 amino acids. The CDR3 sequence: CSAVPAGEVETQYF. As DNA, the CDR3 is TGCAGTGCTGTCCCAGCGGGAGAGGTGGAGACCCAGTACTTC.

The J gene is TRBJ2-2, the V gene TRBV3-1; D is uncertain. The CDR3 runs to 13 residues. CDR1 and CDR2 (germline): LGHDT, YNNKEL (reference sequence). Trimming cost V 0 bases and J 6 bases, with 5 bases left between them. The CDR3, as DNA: TGTGCCAGCAGCCAAGAAGGGCCCGGGGAGCTGTTTTTT. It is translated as CASSQEGPGELFF.

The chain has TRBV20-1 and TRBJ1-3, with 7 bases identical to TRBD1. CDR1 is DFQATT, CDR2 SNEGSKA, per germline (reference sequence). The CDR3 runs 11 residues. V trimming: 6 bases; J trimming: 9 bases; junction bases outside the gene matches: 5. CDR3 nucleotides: TGCAGTGCCCTACAGGGGACCACCATATATTTT. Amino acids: CSALQGTTIYF.

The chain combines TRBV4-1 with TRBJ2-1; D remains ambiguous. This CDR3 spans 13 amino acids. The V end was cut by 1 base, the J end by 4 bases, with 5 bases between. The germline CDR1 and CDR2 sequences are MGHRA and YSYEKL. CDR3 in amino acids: CASSQALYNEQFF. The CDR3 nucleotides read TGCGCCAGCAGCCAAGCCTTATACAATGAGCAGTTCTTC.

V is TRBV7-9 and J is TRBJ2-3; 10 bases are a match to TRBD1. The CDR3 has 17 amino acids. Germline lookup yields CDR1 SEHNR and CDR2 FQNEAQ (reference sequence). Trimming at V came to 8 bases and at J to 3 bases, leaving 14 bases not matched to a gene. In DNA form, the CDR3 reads TGTGCCAGCGAGGGAAAGACAGGGGGCGGAAGGACAGATACGCAGTATTTT. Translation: CASEGKTGGGRTDTQYF.

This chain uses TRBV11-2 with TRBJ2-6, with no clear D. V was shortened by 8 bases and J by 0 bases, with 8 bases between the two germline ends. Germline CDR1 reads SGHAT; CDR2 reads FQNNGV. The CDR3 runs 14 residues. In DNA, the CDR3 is TGTGCCAGCGGACGGGCCTCTGGGGCCAACGTCCTGACTTTC. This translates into CASGRASGANVLTF.

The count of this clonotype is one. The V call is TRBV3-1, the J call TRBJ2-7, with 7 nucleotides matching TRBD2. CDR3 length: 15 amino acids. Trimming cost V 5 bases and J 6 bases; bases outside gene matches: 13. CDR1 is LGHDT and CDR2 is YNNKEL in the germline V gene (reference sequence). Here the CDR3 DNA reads TGTGCCAGCAGCTCCCGCCAGCGGGATGGCTCCGAGCAGTACTTC. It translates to CASSSRQRDGSEQYF.

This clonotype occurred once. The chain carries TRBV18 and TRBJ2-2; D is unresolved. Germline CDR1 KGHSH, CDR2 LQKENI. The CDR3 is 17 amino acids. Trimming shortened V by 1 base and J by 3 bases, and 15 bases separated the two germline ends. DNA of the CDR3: TGTGCCAGCTCACCACGACCCATTACCGGTGACACCGGGGAGCTGTTTTTT. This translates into CASSPRPITGDTGELFF. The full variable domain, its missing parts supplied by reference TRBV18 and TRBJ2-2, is NAGVMQNPRHLVRRRGQEARLRCSPMKGHSHVYWYRQLPEEGLKFMVYLQKENIIDESGMPKERFSAEFPKEGPSILRIQQVVRGDSAAYFCASSPRPITGDTGELFFGEGSRLTVL.

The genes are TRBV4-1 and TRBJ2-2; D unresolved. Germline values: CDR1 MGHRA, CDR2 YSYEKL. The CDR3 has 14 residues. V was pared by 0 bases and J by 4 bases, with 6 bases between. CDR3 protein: CASSQERVTGELFF. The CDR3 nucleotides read TGCGCCAGCAGCCAAGAAAGGGTCACCGGGGAGCTGTTTTTT.

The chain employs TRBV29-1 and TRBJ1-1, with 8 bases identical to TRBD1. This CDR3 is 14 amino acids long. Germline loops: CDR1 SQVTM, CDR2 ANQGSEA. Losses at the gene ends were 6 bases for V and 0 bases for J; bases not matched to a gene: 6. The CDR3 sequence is CSVQGQVMNTEAFF. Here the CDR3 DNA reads TGCAGCGTGCAGGGACAGGTCATGAACACTGAAGCTTTCTTT.

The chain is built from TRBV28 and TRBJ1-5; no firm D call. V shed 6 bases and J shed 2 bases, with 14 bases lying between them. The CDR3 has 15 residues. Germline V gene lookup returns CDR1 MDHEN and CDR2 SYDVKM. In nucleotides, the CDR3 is TGTGCCAGCAGACCAGCCGAGAGGGGCAATCAGCCCCAGCATTTT. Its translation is CASRPAERGNQPQHF.

As DNA, the CDR3 is TGCAGTGCTAGAGTCGGAACTTATGAGCAGTTCTTC. Protein: CSARVGTYEQFF. The gene calls are TRBV20-1 and TRBJ2-1, with no clear D. V was pared by 1 base and J by 8 bases, with 9 bases between. Germline CDR1 and CDR2: DFQATT and SNEGSKA (reference sequence). This CDR3 spans 12 amino acids.

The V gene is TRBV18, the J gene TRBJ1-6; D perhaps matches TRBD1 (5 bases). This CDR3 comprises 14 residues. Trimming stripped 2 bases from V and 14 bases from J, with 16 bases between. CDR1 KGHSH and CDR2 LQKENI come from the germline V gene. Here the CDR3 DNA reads TGTGCCAGCTCACCATCACCGGGGCAAGGAGCCCTCCACTTT. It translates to CASSPSPGQGALHF.

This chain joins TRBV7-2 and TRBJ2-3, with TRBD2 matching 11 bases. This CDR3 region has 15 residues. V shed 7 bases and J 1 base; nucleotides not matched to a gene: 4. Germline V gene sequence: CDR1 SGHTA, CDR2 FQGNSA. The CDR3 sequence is CASTLLAGGTDTQYF. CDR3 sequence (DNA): TGTGCCAGCACCCTACTAGCGGGGGGCACAGATACGCAGTATTTT.

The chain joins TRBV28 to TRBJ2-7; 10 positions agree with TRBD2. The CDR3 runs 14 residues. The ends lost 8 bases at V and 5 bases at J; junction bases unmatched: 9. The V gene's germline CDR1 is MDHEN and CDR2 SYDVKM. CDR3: CASSFHGTSDEQYF. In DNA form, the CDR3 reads TGTGCCAGCTCATTCCACGGGACTAGCGACGAGCAGTACTTC.

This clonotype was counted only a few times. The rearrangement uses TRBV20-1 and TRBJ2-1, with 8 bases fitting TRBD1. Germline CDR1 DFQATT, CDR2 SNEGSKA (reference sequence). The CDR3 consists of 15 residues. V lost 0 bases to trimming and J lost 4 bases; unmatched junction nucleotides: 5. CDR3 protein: CSARDGRGLYNEQFF. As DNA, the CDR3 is TGCAGTGCTAGAGACGGCAGGGGGCTTTACAATGAGCAGTTCTTC.

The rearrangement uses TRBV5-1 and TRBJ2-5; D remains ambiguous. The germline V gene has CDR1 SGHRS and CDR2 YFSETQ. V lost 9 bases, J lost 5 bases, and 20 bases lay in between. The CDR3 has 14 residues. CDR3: CAIIDTSEAETQYF. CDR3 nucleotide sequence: TGCGCCATCATCGACACCTCCGAGGCGGAGACCCAGTACTTC.

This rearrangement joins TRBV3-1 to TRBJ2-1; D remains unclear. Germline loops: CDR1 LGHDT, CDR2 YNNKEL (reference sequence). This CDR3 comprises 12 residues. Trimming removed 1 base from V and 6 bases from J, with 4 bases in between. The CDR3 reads CASSQVFNEQFF. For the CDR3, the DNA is TGTGCCAGCAGCCAAGTATTCAATGAGCAGTTCTTC.